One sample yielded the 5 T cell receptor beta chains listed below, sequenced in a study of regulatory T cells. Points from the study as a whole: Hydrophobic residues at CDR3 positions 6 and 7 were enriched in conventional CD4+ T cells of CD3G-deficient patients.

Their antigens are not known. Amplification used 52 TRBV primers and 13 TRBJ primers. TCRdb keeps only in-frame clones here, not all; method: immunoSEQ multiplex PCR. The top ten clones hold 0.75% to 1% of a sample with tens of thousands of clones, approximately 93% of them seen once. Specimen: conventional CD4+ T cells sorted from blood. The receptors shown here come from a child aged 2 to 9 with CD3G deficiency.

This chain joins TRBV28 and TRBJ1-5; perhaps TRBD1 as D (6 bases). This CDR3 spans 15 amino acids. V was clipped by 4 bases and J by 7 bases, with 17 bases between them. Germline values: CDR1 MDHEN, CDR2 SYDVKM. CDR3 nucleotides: TGTGCCAGCAGTTCTCCGTCGGGGGCTCGGCAGCCCCAGCATTTT. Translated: CASSSPSGARQPQHF.

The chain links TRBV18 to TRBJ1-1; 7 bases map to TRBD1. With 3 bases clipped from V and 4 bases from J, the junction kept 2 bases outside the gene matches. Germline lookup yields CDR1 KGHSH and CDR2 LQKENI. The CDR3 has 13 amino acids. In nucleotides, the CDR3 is TGTGCCAGCTCACCCAACAGGGGCACTGAAGCTTTCTTT. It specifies CASSPNRGTEAFF.

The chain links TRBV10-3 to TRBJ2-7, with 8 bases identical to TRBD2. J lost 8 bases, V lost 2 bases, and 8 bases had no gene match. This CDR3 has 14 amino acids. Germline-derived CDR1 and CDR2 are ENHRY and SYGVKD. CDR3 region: CAISEVSGETKQYF. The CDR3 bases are TGTGCCATCAGTGAGGTTAGCGGGGAGACTAAGCAGTACTTC.

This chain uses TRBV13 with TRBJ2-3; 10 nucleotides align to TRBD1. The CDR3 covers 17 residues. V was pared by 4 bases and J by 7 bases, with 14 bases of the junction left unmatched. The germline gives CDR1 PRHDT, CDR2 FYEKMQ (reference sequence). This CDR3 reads CASSYFTSTGGKNTQYF. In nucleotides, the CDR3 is TGTGCCAGCAGCTATTTTACCTCGACAGGGGGCAAAAATACGCAGTATTTT.

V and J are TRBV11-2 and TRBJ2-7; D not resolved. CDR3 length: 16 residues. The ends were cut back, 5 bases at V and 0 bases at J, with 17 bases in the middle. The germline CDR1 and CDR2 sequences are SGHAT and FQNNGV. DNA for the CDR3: TGTGCCAGCAGCCCGCTTCGAGGAGCGATCTCCTACGAGCAGTACTTC. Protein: CASSPLRGAISYEQYF.